The 27 T cell receptor beta chains presented below share a single source sample, sequenced in a study of shared clonotypes between healthy human individuals. Terminally differentiated effector memory CD45RA+ cells were left out of the naive CD8 fraction, which was CD45RO-negative and positively selected for CCR7. Libraries were prepared by immunoSEQ multiplex PCR; TCRdb keeps only in-frame clonotypes and omits some of them. The profile shows hundreds of thousands of clones, approximately 96% of them singletons. The sequencing sample was made of naive CD8+ T cells sorted from blood. Receptors were obtained from a woman aged 30 to 39 in good health.

The V gene is TRBV19, the J gene TRBJ1-3; D is undetermined. Germline V gene lookup returns CDR1 LNHDA and CDR2 SQIVND (reference sequence). Trimming pared 6 bases from V and 0 bases from J, leaving 15 bases between. This CDR3 spans 16 amino acids. CDR3 coding DNA: TGTGCCAGTAGCATGGGGTCGCCAGTCTCTGGAAACACCATATATTTT. This gives the protein CASSMGSPVSGNTIYF.

This clone was picked up one time. The chain uses TRBV6-5 and TRBJ1-1; 9 bases align to TRBD1. V was pared by 10 bases and J by 5 bases, with 5 bases of the junction left unmatched. CDR1 is MNHEY and CDR2 is SVGAGI in the germline V gene. The CDR3 consists of 12 residues. The CDR3 loop reads CATGQGMTEAFF. For the CDR3, the DNA is TGTGCCACCGGACAGGGGATGACTGAAGCTTTCTTT.

The V and J genes are TRBV7-9 and TRBJ2-3; unclear D gene. Germline V gene sequence: CDR1 SEHNR, CDR2 FQNEAQ (reference sequence). Trimming shortened V by 1 base and J by 6 bases, and 8 bases separated the two germline ends. This CDR3 comprises 13 residues. The CDR3 sequence is CASSLVGHDTQYF. The CDR3 bases are TGTGCCAGCAGCTTAGTTGGGCATGATACGCAGTATTTT.

The rearrangement joins TRBV2 to TRBJ2-7; possible D gene TRBD1, 6 bases. The CDR3 runs 13 residues. Germline CDR1 SNHLY, CDR2 FYNNEI. V dropped 6 bases and J dropped 3 bases, with 12 bases sitting between them. DNA for the CDR3: TGTGCCAGCAGACAGAGGGGGTTCTACGAGCAGTACTTC. Its protein is CASRQRGFYEQYF.

V is TRBV6-4 and J is TRBJ2-7; 7 positions agree with TRBD2. The CDR3 has 14 residues. The germline V gene encodes CDR1 MRHNA and CDR2 SNTAGT. The junction had 11 bases not matched to a gene; V was cut back by 6 bases and J by 6 bases. CDR3 in DNA: TGTGCCAGCAGACTAGCGCCCGACGTTGGCGAGCAGTACTTC. Amino acid sequence: CASRLAPDVGEQYF.

Here the CDR3 reads CASSEGSNTEAFF. DNA for the CDR3: TGTGCCAGTTCCGAGGGGTCCAACACTGAAGCTTTCTTT. The genes are TRBV19 and TRBJ1-1; a weak D match, TRBD1 (5 bases). CDR1 and CDR2 from the germline V gene are LNHDA and SQIVND (reference sequence). The CDR3 has 13 amino acids. V was clipped by 8 bases and J by 2 bases, with 12 bases between them. Full variable domain (rest looked up from reference TRBV19 and TRBJ1-1): DGGITQSPKYLFRKEGQNVTLSCEQNLNHDAMYWYRQDPGQGLRLIYYSQIVNDFQKGDIAEGYSVSREKKESFPLTVTSAQKNPTAFYLCASSEGSNTEAFFGQGTRLTVV.

The chain combines TRBV5-4 with TRBJ2-5; no definite D call. The CDR3 runs to 15 residues. CDR1 is SGHNT, CDR2 YYREEE, per germline (reference sequence). V lost 0 bases, J lost 5 bases, and 14 bases lay in between. The CDR3 DNA is TGTGCCAGCAGCTTGGCTGGGTCCGGAGCGGAGACCCAGTACTTC. Amino acid sequence: CASSLAGSGAETQYF.

In this sample, this clone turned up a few times. The chain combines TRBV19 with TRBJ1-2; 7 bases align to TRBD1. Looked up from germline, CDR1 is LNHDA and CDR2 is SQIVND (reference sequence). The CDR3 is 14 amino acids. V lost 1 base and J lost 4; bases outside the gene matches: 3. The CDR3 nucleotides read TGTGCCAGTAGTATAGGACAGGGCGGCTATGGCTACACCTTC. It translates to CASSIGQGGYGYTF.

The chain uses TRBV2 and TRBJ2-7, with 7 nucleotides matching TRBD1. Germline V lookup: CDR1 SNHLY, CDR2 FYNNEI. Germline trimming cut 0 bases from V and 4 bases from J; bases unmatched to any gene: 9. The CDR3 spans 16 residues. The DNA of the CDR3 is TGTGCCAGCAGTGAAGCGGGTACCGGGACAGTTTACGAGCAGTACTTC. It is translated as CASSEAGTGTVYEQYF.

The count of this clone is one. The sample contains more than one DNA sequence encoding this CDR3. The gene calls are TRBV19 and TRBJ1-5; D is unclear. The CDR3 runs to 14 residues. Germline assignment: CDR1 LNHDA and CDR2 SQIVND (reference sequence). V was shortened by 1 base and J by 0 bases, with 4 bases between the two germline ends. The CDR3 region has the DNA TGTGCCAGTAGTATAGGTTATAGCAATCAGCCCCAGCATTTT. This encodes CASSIGYSNQPQHF.

This clone was observed a single time. The rearrangement joins TRBV27 to TRBJ2-2, with 9 bases matching TRBD2. Trimming removed 3 bases from V and 6 bases from J; junction bases left unmatched: 2. This CDR3 has 14 residues. Germline loops: CDR1 MNHEY, CDR2 SMNVEV (reference sequence). CDR3 sequence: CASSFSGSPGELFF. The DNA for the CDR3 is TGTGCCAGCAGTTTTAGCGGGAGCCCCGGGGAGCTGTTTTTT.

The chain combines TRBV9 with TRBJ2-7, with 10 bases aligning to TRBD2. Per germline, CDR1 SGDLS and CDR2 YYNGEE. Trimming took 3 bases from V and 2 from J; bases not matched to a gene: 11. The CDR3 is made up of 17 amino acids. The CDR3 sequence is CASSAGGSGRSAYEQYF. The CDR3, as DNA: TGTGCCAGCAGCGCGGGGGGTAGCGGGAGGTCCGCCTACGAGCAGTACTTC.

The chain has TRBV15 and TRBJ2-1; weak D call: TRBD2 (6 bases). The CDR3 runs 16 residues. V lost 1 base and J 0 bases, leaving 10 bases between the germline ends. In germline, CDR1 is LNHNV, CDR2 YYDKDF (reference sequence). CDR3 sequence: CATSRGAGSSYNEQFF. For the CDR3, the DNA is TGTGCCACCAGCAGAGGAGCGGGCAGCTCCTACAATGAGCAGTTCTTC.

This chain links TRBV27 with TRBJ2-3; 8 bases line up with TRBD1. The junction had 13 bases not matched to a gene; V was cut back by 6 bases and J by 2 bases. CDR1 and CDR2 from the germline V gene are MNHEY and SMNVEV (reference sequence). The CDR3 runs to 17 residues. This CDR3 reads CASSSLQRTGITDTQYF. The CDR3 bases are TGTGCCAGCAGCAGCTTACAGAGGACAGGGATCACAGATACGCAGTATTTT.

The chain uses TRBV27 and TRBJ1-2, with TRBD1 matching over 9 bases. This CDR3 is built from 15 residues. Germline V gene lookup returns CDR1 MNHEY and CDR2 SMNVEV (reference sequence). J gave up 4 bases and V 7 bases, and 10 bases lay outside the gene matches. This chain's CDR3 is CASTPGTGNPYGYTF. CDR3 sequence (DNA): TGTGCCAGCACCCCCGGGACAGGGAATCCCTATGGCTACACCTTC.

This chain connects TRBV19 to TRBJ1-5; D might be TRBD1 (6 bases). The ends were cut back, 5 bases at V and 6 bases at J, with 14 bases in the middle. CDR1 is LNHDA and CDR2 is SQIVND in the germline V gene (reference sequence). This CDR3 is 14 amino acids long. CDR3 protein: CASSYREVGQPQHF. The CDR3 DNA reads as TGTGCCAGTAGTTACAGGGAGGTCGGTCAGCCCCAGCATTTT. Using reference TRBV19 and TRBJ1-5 for the parts outside the CDR3, the full variable domain is DGGITQSPKYLFRKEGQNVTLSCEQNLNHDAMYWYRQDPGQGLRLIYYSQIVNDFQKGDIAEGYSVSREKKESFPLTVTSAQKNPTAFYLCASSYREVGQPQHFGDGTRLSIL.

The chain has TRBV4-1 and TRBJ2-2; no clear D gene. The CDR3 consists of 13 residues. The germline CDR1 and CDR2 sequences are MGHRA and YSYEKL. The ends were cut back, 1 base at V and 5 bases at J, with 5 bases in the middle. The CDR3 loop reads CASSQGVTGELFF. Written as DNA, the CDR3 is TGCGCCAGCAGCCAAGGGGTAACCGGGGAGCTGTTTTTT.

A single count supports this clone. Distinct nucleotide sequences in the sample also encode this CDR3. The V gene is TRBV27, the J gene TRBJ2-7; either TRBD1 or TRBD2 may fit D (6 bases each). The CDR3 is 11 amino acids. Germline CDR1 reads MNHEY; CDR2 reads SMNVEV (reference sequence). V lost 7 bases, J lost 4 bases, and 8 bases lay in between. The CDR3 sequence is CASKGGYEQYF. In DNA, the CDR3 is TGTGCCAGCAAAGGGGGGTACGAGCAGTACTTC.

The rearrangement links TRBV27 to TRBJ1-4; D is ambiguous. Germline loops: CDR1 MNHEY, CDR2 SMNVEV (reference sequence). The CDR3 is 14 amino acids. V dropped 4 bases and J dropped 13 bases, with 19 bases sitting between them. CDR3 loop: CASSSNSDRTILFF. CDR3 bases: TGTGCCAGCAGTTCAAACTCGGACCGGACTATACTGTTTTTT.

The rearrangement uses TRBV27 and TRBJ2-3; 13 nucleotides line up with TRBD2. V was clipped by 4 bases and J by 8 bases; unmatched bases: 6. The CDR3 contains 15 residues. Per the germline V gene, CDR1 is MNHEY and CDR2 is SMNVEV (reference sequence). CDR3 coding DNA: TGTGCCAGCAGTTCACTAGCGGGAGGGCCAGGTACGCAGTATTTT. It specifies CASSSLAGGPGTQYF.

The chain carries TRBV19 and TRBJ2-1; D might be TRBD2 (7 bases). This CDR3 is built from 14 residues. Trimming removed 7 bases at V and 6 bases at J, with 16 bases between. CDR1 is LNHDA and CDR2 is SQIVND in the germline V gene (reference sequence). Here the CDR3 DNA reads TGTGCCAGTACTAGAGTGGGAGGGGGCAATGAGCAGTTCTTC. It encodes CASTRVGGGNEQFF.

This chain links TRBV2 with TRBJ1-3; TRBD1 is a possible D gene (5 bases). Germline V gene lookup returns CDR1 SNHLY and CDR2 FYNNEI. Trimming cost V 3 bases and J 0 bases, with 12 bases left between them. CDR3 length equals 16 residues. The CDR3 reads CASSEKGPHSGNTIYF. CDR3 in DNA: TGTGCCAGCAGTGAGAAGGGACCTCACTCTGGAAACACCATATATTTT.

This chain's CDR3 is CASRDGTSSSYEQYF. The CDR3 DNA sequence: TGTGCCAGCCGGGACGGAACTAGCAGCTCCTACGAGCAGTACTTC. The V and J genes are TRBV6-5 and TRBJ2-7, with D possibly being TRBD2 (6 bases). V was shortened by 8 bases and J by 0 bases, with 17 bases between the two germline ends. From germline, CDR1 is MNHEY and CDR2 SVGAGI. The CDR3 extends over 15 amino acids.

The chain links TRBV2 to TRBJ2-1, with 8 bases fitting TRBD2. Germline CDR1 reads SNHLY; CDR2 reads FYNNEI. There are 15 residues in the CDR3. V was pared by 2 bases and J by 10 bases, with 10 bases of the junction left unmatched. CDR3 protein: CASSESPAGEGEQFF. CDR3 nucleotide sequence: TGTGCCAGCAGTGAATCCCCAGCGGGAGAGGGGGAGCAGTTCTTC.

With regard to this clone: Other DNA sequences in the same sample also yield this CDR3. V gene TRBV27 combines with J gene TRBJ2-7, with 7 bases identical to TRBD1. CDR1 is MNHEY and CDR2 is SMNVEV in the germline V gene (reference sequence). The CDR3 is 13 amino acids. Unmatched junction bases numbered 1, after V lost 2 bases and J lost 3 bases. CDR3 residues: CASSLRTGYEQYF. CDR3 in DNA: TGTGCCAGCAGTTTAAGGACAGGCTACGAGCAGTACTTC.

This clone came up once. The chain joins TRBV27 to TRBJ2-3; 7 nucleotides align to TRBD2. The V segment lost 11 bases and the J segment 2 bases; nucleotides outside the gene matches: 10. Germline V gives CDR1 MNHEY, CDR2 SMNVEV (reference sequence). The CDR3 covers 14 residues. Here the CDR3 reads CACAPLADTDTQYF. The CDR3 DNA follows: TGTGCCTGTGCCCCCCTAGCGGACACAGATACGCAGTATTTT.

This chain joins TRBV28 and TRBJ2-1, with TRBD2 as a possible D gene (6 bases). Per germline, CDR1 MDHEN and CDR2 SYDVKM. Trimming left V 4 bases short and J 9 bases short, with 13 bases between. The CDR3 has 13 residues. The CDR3 nucleotides read TGTGCCAGCAGTTATCCGGGAGTCACTGAGCAGTTCTTC. Translating it yields CASSYPGVTEQFF.